This T cell receptor (beta chain) appears in the sequencing data of a study of technical replicates of blood from a few donors. The CDR3 covers 14 residues. Trimming took 3 bases from V and 7 from J; bases not matched to a gene: 2. Per the germline V gene, CDR1 is SGHDT and CDR2 is YYEEEE. TCRdb keeps only in-frame clones here, not all; method: immunoSEQ multiplex PCR. The profile shows around 86,000 clones, about 96% of them singletons. The receptor was isolated from a human donor in good health. The V call is TRBV5-6, the J call TRBJ1-6; 9 bases align to TRBD1. The sample consisted of T cells isolated from PBMCs. The chain's CDR3 is CASSYRGQNSPLHF. For the CDR3, the DNA is TGTGCCAGCAGCTACAGGGGGCAGAATTCACCCCTCCACTTT.